Shown below are 10 T cell receptor beta chains from a single sample sequenced in a study of monozygotic twins with cystic fibrosis. Produced via immunoSEQ multiplex PCR; TCRdb's table is partial and in-frame only. The profile covers 30,000 to 40,000 clones, with around 96% appearing a single time and 0.15% to 0.2% taken by the ten largest. Sequencing was done on a sample of blood. All receptors derive from a girl between 2 and 10 years old with cystic fibrosis.

In this sample, this clone turned up a few times. V usage is TRBV6-5 and J usage is TRBJ1-1; no reliable D call. Germline CDR1 is MNHEY and CDR2 is SVGAGI. Trimming cost V 6 bases and J 11 bases, with 16 bases left between them. The CDR3 spans 12 residues. CDR3 amino acids: CASSPQGLSAFF. The DNA for the CDR3 is TGTGCCAGCAGCCCCCAAGGTCTCTCGGCTTTCTTT.

This chain links TRBV7-9 with TRBJ2-7; D is undetermined. Trimming took off 3 bases at V and 0 bases at J, with 6 bases between the two ends. The V gene's germline CDR1 is SEHNR and CDR2 FQNEAQ (reference sequence). The CDR3 sequence is 13 residues long. The CDR3 loop reads CASSFRTSYEQYF. The CDR3 DNA follows: TGTGCCAGCAGCTTCCGGACCTCCTACGAGCAGTACTTC.

This rearrangement joins TRBV7-9 to TRBJ2-1, with 9 bases lining up with TRBD1. Trimming took 6 bases from V and 4 from J; bases not matched to a gene: 7. The CDR3 loop spans 15 amino acids. Germline V gene lookup returns CDR1 SEHNR and CDR2 FQNEAQ (reference sequence). The CDR3: CASSLGTGSYNEQFF. CDR3 in DNA: TGTGCCAGCAGTTTGGGGACAGGGAGTTACAATGAGCAGTTCTTC.

The genes are TRBV25-1 and TRBJ1-2; D unresolved. Trimming cost V 5 bases and J 7 bases, with 8 bases left between them. CDR1 and CDR2 from the germline V gene are MGHDK and SYGVNS. This CDR3 region has 11 residues. The CDR3 region has the DNA TGTGCCAGCAGTACCCCTCGTGGCTACACCTTC. This translates into CASSTPRGYTF.

The chain joins TRBV28 to TRBJ1-5, with D maybe TRBD1 (5 bases). V dropped 5 bases and J dropped 11 bases, with 10 bases sitting between them. The CDR3 runs to 11 residues. CDR1 and CDR2 (germline): MDHEN, SYDVKM. The CDR3 nucleotides read TGTGCCAGCAGTCAGAACAGGTCCCAGCATTTT. Translated: CASSQNRSQHF.

This chain uses TRBV6-4 with TRBJ2-5, with 8 bases aligning to TRBD1. Germline CDR1 MRHNA, CDR2 SNTAGT. V lost 6 bases, J lost 2 bases, and 5 bases stayed unmatched. The CDR3 is 14 amino acids. The CDR3 nucleotides are TGTGCCAGCAGCGGACAGGGCAGGCAAGAGACCCAGTACTTC. Protein sequence: CASSGQGRQETQYF.

The chain has TRBV6-1 and TRBJ1-2; D not certain. CDR1 and CDR2 (germline): MNHNS, SASEGT. The CDR3 sequence is 13 residues long. V was pared by 7 bases and J by 0 bases, with 9 bases between. CDR3 protein: CASNPGTNYGYTF. CDR3 DNA: TGTGCCAGCAACCCGGGAACTAACTATGGCTACACCTTC.

This clone has a single count. The rearrangement links TRBV29-1 to TRBJ1-3, with 8 bases matching TRBD1. The length of the CDR3 is 17 residues. V dropped 6 bases and J dropped 4; count of bases not matched to a gene: 17. Germline CDR1 reads SQVTM; CDR2 reads ANQGSEA. CDR3 coding DNA: TGCAGCGTGCGAGTACTACCCCAGGGGGCGAGGGGAAACACCATATATTTT. Translation: CSVRVLPQGARGNTIYF. The full variable domain, with the rest looked up from reference TRBV29-1 and TRBJ1-3, is SAVISQKPSRDICQRGTSLTIQCQVDSQVTMMFWYRQQPGQSLTLIATANQGSEATYESGFVIDKFPISRPNLTFSTLTVSNMSPEDSSIYLCSVRVLPQGARGNTIYFGEGSWLTVV.

The V gene is TRBV29-1, the J gene TRBJ2-6; 7 bases match TRBD1. CDR3 length: 14 amino acids. Unmatched junction bases numbered 2, after V lost 5 bases and J lost 1 base. In germline, CDR1 is SQVTM, CDR2 ANQGSEA. The CDR3 sequence is CSVKTGSGANVLTF. The CDR3 nucleotides read TGCAGCGTTAAGACAGGGTCTGGGGCCAACGTCCTGACTTTC.

The chain is built from TRBV10-3 and TRBJ1-1; D is unclear. The CDR3 is 12 amino acids. From germline, CDR1 is ENHRY and CDR2 SYGVKD. Trimming removed 6 bases from V and 0 bases from J, with 5 bases in between. CDR3 protein: CAISEMNTEAFF. The CDR3 bases are TGTGCCATCAGCGAGATGAACACTGAAGCTTTCTTT.